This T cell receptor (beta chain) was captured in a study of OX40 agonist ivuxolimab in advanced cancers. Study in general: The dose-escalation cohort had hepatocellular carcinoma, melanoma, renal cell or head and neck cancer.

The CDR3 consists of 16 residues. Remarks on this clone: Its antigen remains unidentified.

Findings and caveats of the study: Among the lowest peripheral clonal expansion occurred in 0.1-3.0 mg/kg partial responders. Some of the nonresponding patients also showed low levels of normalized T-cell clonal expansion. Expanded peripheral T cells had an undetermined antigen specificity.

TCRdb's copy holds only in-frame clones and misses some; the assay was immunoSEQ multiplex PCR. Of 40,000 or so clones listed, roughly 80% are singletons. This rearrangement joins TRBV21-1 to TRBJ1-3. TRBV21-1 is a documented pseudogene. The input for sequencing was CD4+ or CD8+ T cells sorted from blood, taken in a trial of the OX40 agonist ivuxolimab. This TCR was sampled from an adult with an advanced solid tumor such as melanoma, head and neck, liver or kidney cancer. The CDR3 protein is CASGPRVGISGNTIYF. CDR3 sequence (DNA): TGTGCCAGCGGGCCCCGCGTGGGAATCTCTGGAAACACCATATATTTT.